In its sample, the clone carrying this T cell receptor beta chain was seen many times. This CDR3 is 14 amino acids long. Germline loops: CDR1 SGHTA, CDR2 FQGTGA. V lost 4 bases, J lost 2 bases, and 10 bases lay in between. The sample belongs to a study of identical twins. From the 5' RACE reads, TCRdb called clonotypes with MiXCR, one entry per CDR3 protein. Of 540,000 or so distinct CDR3 sequences detected, around 22% appear once; the ten largest clones hold around 0.5%. This sample also appeared in a second study, on yellow fever vaccine responses in identical twins.

V usage is TRBV7-3 and J usage is TRBJ2-3; D call uncertain. This TCR derives from a woman aged 18-29 years in good health. The sample was CD4+ T cells sorted from blood. CDR3 coding DNA: TGTGCCAGCAGCTCAATCCCTGACACAGATACGCAGTATTTT. Residues: CASSSIPDTDTQYF.